Shown below are 5 T cell receptor beta chains from a single sample sequenced in a study of cytomegalovirus exposure and HLA in healthy donors. Measured with immunoSEQ multiplex PCR; TCRdb has only the in-frame clones, and not every one. The data show under 150,000 clones, about 87% seen once. Sequenced: PBMCs. The receptor source for this set is a man aged 18-30 years in good health and CMV-seropositive.

The chain couples TRBV11-2 to TRBJ2-1; tentative D call: TRBD2 (6 bases). The CDR3 contains 16 residues. Germline V CDR1 and CDR2: SGHAT, FQNNGV. V was clipped by 1 base and J by 0 bases, with 10 bases between them. CDR3 in DNA: TGTGCCAGCAGCTTAGTTGGGGGGACCTCCTACAATGAGCAGTTCTTC. Amino acid sequence: CASSLVGGTSYNEQFF.

The V gene is TRBV6-1, the J gene TRBJ2-1, with 12 bases aligning to TRBD2. This CDR3 contains 17 residues. Trimming at V came to 0 bases and at J to 14 bases, leaving 14 bases not matched to a gene. Germline CDR1 MNHNS, CDR2 SASEGT. The chain's CDR3 is CASSEALGSSGGAWKFF. CDR3 nucleotide sequence: TGTGCCAGCAGTGAAGCGCTTGGGTCTAGCGGGGGGGCTTGGAAGTTCTTC.

This chain joins TRBV6-1 and TRBJ2-6; no firm D call. This CDR3 is 13 amino acids long. Per the germline V gene, CDR1 is MNHNS and CDR2 is SASEGT. The V gene lost 5 bases and the J gene lost 0 bases, with 2 bases spanning the gap. The CDR3 nucleotides are TGTGCCAGCAGTCACTCTGGGGCCAACGTCCTGACTTTC. It specifies CASSHSGANVLTF.

The chain is built from TRBV5-6 and TRBJ1-2, with 10 bases that match TRBD1. V trimming: 4 bases; J trimming: 6 bases; junction bases outside the gene matches: 12. Germline V gives CDR1 SGHDT, CDR2 YYEEEE. CDR3 length: 16 residues. As DNA, the CDR3 is TGTGCCAGCAGCGGCCGGGACAGGGGCGCCGGTGATGGCTACACCTTC. This encodes CASSGRDRGAGDGYTF. Full variable domain (remainder filled in from reference TRBV5-6 and TRBJ1-2): DAGVTQSPTHLIKTRGQQVTLRCSPKSGHDTVSWYQQALGQGPQFIFQYYEEEERQRGNFPDRFSGHQFPNYSSELNVNALLLGDSALYLCASSGRDRGAGDGYTFGSGTRLTVV.

About this clone itself: One end of the junction does not line up with germline, which may come from a read error. This rearrangement joins TRBV10-3 to TRBJ2-3, with 9 bases identical to TRBD2. Germline CDR1 ENHRY, CDR2 SYGVKD. The CDR3 runs 17 residues. The CDR3 DNA sequence: TGTGCCATCAGCGAGTTGGGGGGACTAGCTAGCACAGATACGCAGTATTTT. Protein: CAISELGGLASTDTQYF.